These 15 T cell receptor beta chains originate from one sample sequenced in a study of shared clonotypes between healthy human individuals. Measured with immunoSEQ multiplex PCR; TCRdb has only the in-frame clones, and not every one. In the table there are roughly 1,600,000 clones, around 98.5% of which are singletons. The sequencing input was naive CD4+ T cells sorted from blood. Subset indicated: CD45RA+ positively selected. The origin of the receptors is a man aged 30 to 39 in good health.

The chain is built from TRBV19 and TRBJ2-1, with 8 bases identical to TRBD2. Trimming took 2 bases from V and 5 from J; bases not matched to a gene: 8. This CDR3 has 16 amino acids. Germline V CDR1 and CDR2: LNHDA, SQIVND (reference sequence). This CDR3 is CASSILASGPDNEQFF. The CDR3 nucleotides are TGTGCCAGTAGTATACTCGCTAGCGGGCCCGACAATGAGCAGTTCTTC.

The chain couples TRBV10-3 to TRBJ2-7, with unresolved D. Trimming stripped 8 bases from V and 3 bases from J, with 11 bases between. CDR1 ENHRY and CDR2 SYGVKD come from the germline V gene. The CDR3 has 12 residues. CDR3 coding DNA: TGTGCCATCTCCTCCGAGGACTACGAGCAGTACTTC. It specifies CAISSEDYEQYF.

The chain carries TRBV5-1 and TRBJ2-1, with 9 positions matching TRBD2. The V gene's germline CDR1 is SGHRS and CDR2 YFSETQ. This CDR3 spans 15 amino acids. J was trimmed by 2 bases and V by 2 bases; bases with no gene match: 2. The CDR3 here is CASSFGTSPYNEQFF. The CDR3 DNA sequence: TGCGCCAGCAGCTTTGGGACTAGCCCCTACAATGAGCAGTTCTTC.

The chain employs TRBV5-5 and TRBJ2-7, with D unclear. The CDR3 is made up of 13 amino acids. V lost 4 bases, J lost 6 bases, and 14 bases lay in between. Germline CDR1 is SGHKS and CDR2 is YYEKEE (reference sequence). This chain's CDR3 is CASSQAGTVEQYF. CDR3 DNA sequence: TGTGCCAGCAGCCAAGCAGGAACGGTCGAGCAGTACTTC.

The chain links TRBV29-1 to TRBJ2-5, with 8 bases fitting TRBD1. The length of the CDR3 is 13 residues. Germline CDR1 SQVTM, CDR2 ANQGSEA. The V and J ends lost 8 bases and 4 bases, in that order; junction bases with no gene match: 9. CDR3 coding DNA: TGCAGCTCCGGGGCAGGGGGCATAGAGACCCAGTACTTC. Translated, it gives CSSGAGGIETQYF. Together with reference TRBV29-1 and TRBJ2-5, the CDR3 gives the full variable domain: SAVISQKPSRDICQRGTSLTIQCQVDSQVTMMFWYRQQPGQSLTLIATANQGSEATYESGFVIDKFPISRPNLTFSTLTVSNMSPEDSSIYLCSSGAGGIETQYFGPGTRLLVL.

Here the CDR3 reads CASSPYDRETQYF. DNA of the CDR3: TGTGCCAGCTCACCTTACGACCGAGAGACCCAGTACTTC. The chain recombines TRBV18 with TRBJ2-5; D is ambiguous. Looked up from germline, CDR1 is KGHSH and CDR2 is LQKENI. Trimming took off 3 bases at V and 4 bases at J, with 9 bases between the two ends. This CDR3 has 13 residues.

This clone was detected only once. This chain joins TRBV7-9 and TRBJ1-4; 10 bases map to TRBD1. Germline V gives CDR1 SEHNR, CDR2 FQNEAQ (reference sequence). The CDR3 runs 18 residues. Trimming cost V 5 bases and J 0 bases; bases outside gene matches: 9. CDR3 nucleotide sequence: TGTGCCAGCAGCCTCGGGGACAGGGGACTTGCAACTAATGAAAAACTGTTTTTT. This translates into CASSLGDRGLATNEKLFF.

The CDR3 DNA reads as TGTGCCAGCACTACAGGGGAGACCTACGAGCAGTACTTC. Translated, it gives CASTTGETYEQYF. This chain links TRBV28 with TRBJ2-7; 7 bases are a match to TRBD1. CDR3 length equals 13 residues. Per germline, CDR1 MDHEN and CDR2 SYDVKM. V shed 7 bases, J shed 2 bases, and the junction held 5 bases outside the gene matches.

The chain employs TRBV7-9 and TRBJ2-3; D remains unclear. This CDR3 has 14 residues. Germline-derived CDR1 and CDR2 are SEHNR and FQNEAQ (reference sequence). Trimming took off 8 bases at V and 4 bases at J, with 16 bases between the two ends. CDR3 region: CASPKAGFPDTQYF. For the CDR3, the DNA is TGTGCCAGCCCGAAGGCCGGGTTCCCAGATACGCAGTATTTT.

This chain links TRBV7-6 with TRBJ1-4; the D is unclear. V lost 1 base and J lost 8, with 20 bases in between. The germline V gene has CDR1 SGHVS and CDR2 FNYEAQ. There are 17 residues in the CDR3. The CDR3 sequence is CASSLGRQNSRREKLFF. CDR3 bases: TGTGCCAGCAGCTTAGGGCGGCAGAATTCCAGGAGGGAAAAACTGTTTTTT. Filled out from reference TRBV7-6 and TRBJ1-4, the complete variable domain reads GAGVSQSPRYKVTKRGQDVALRCDPISGHVSLYWYRQALGQGPEFLTYFNYEAQQDKSGLPNDRFSAERPEGSISTLTIQRTEQRDSAMYRCASSLGRQNSRREKLFFGSGTQLSVL.

The rearrangement links TRBV9 to TRBJ1-4, with 7 nucleotides matching TRBD1. Trimming removed 0 bases from V and 14 bases from J; junction bases left unmatched: 16. Per germline, CDR1 SGDLS and CDR2 YYNGEE. The CDR3 contains 16 residues. The CDR3 DNA reads TGTGCCAGCAGCGTAGCTACGTCCGCTACGACAGGGAGTCTGTTTTTT. Its protein product is CASSVATSATTGSLFF.

V usage is TRBV13 and J usage is TRBJ2-6; TRBD1 matches 8 bases. The CDR3 runs to 18 residues. CDR1 PRHDT and CDR2 FYEKMQ come from the germline V gene (reference sequence). V lost 4 bases to trimming and J lost 2 bases; unmatched junction nucleotides: 10. For the CDR3, the DNA is TGTGCCAGCAGCTCCGACAGGGGCATCATTACTGGGGCCAACGTCCTGACTTTC. The encoded protein is CASSSDRGIITGANVLTF.

The chain is built from TRBV6-5 and TRBJ2-7, with D perhaps TRBD2 (5 bases). The ends were cut back, 5 bases at V and 3 bases at J, with 17 bases in the middle. The germline V gene encodes CDR1 MNHEY and CDR2 SVGAGI. This CDR3 has 15 residues. In nucleotides, the CDR3 is TGTGCCAGCAGTCCACGGGGTGGCCAACTCTACGAGCAGTACTTC. This translates into CASSPRGGQLYEQYF.

J is TRBJ2-4 and V is TRBV5-4; 7 bases match TRBD1. Germline-derived CDR1 and CDR2 are SGHNT and YYREEE (reference sequence). This CDR3 contains 14 residues. The junction had 6 bases not matched to a gene; V was cut back by 1 base and J by 8 bases. For the CDR3, the DNA is TGTGCCAGCAGCTTGCCCCAGGGGGAAGACATTCAGTACTTC. Translated: CASSLPQGEDIQYF.

This clone was counted once. The V gene is TRBV5-6, the J gene TRBJ2-3, with 11 bases lining up with TRBD2. The CDR3 is 16 amino acids. CDR1 SGHDT and CDR2 YYEEEE come from the germline V gene. The ends lost 4 bases at V and 6 bases at J; junction bases unmatched: 10. CDR3 in amino acids: CASSPRLAGMGDTQYF. The CDR3 region has the DNA TGTGCCAGCAGCCCCAGACTAGCGGGGATGGGGGATACGCAGTATTTT.